This TCR beta chain is from a study of blood T cell repertoires in COVID-19. Clones were sequenced by immunoSEQ multiplex PCR, and TCRdb holds only the in-frame ones, with some missing. The sample shows 52,000 or so clones, approximately 82% of them seen only once. V shed 2 bases, J shed 4 bases, and the junction held 2 bases outside the gene matches. This CDR3 is built from 15 residues. Germline assignment: CDR1 SGHRS and CDR2 YFSETQ. The TCR sequence derives from a human donor in a cohort sampled during active or convalescent COVID-19. Sequenced: peripheral blood. This rearrangement joins TRBV5-1 to TRBJ2-5, with 13 bases fitting TRBD2. CDR3 DNA: TGCGCCAGCAGCTTAAGACTAGCGGGGGGAGAGACCCAGTACTTC. It yields the protein CASSLRLAGGETQYF.